A single sample gave rise to the 10 T cell receptor beta chains below, sequenced in a study of human T cells and chemical hapten exposure (dated by TCRdb to the early 2020s). The time point label corresponds to: patch test 2, 6 weeks after DPC sensitization. What this sample's treatment or condition label stands for: therapeutic diphenylcyclopropenone sensitization with weekly scalp DPC. To prepare the library, RACE was applied. The reads were generated on a NextSeq 500. TCRdb cleaned the public reads at Q25 with fastp, built clones with MiXCR and kept in-frame beta chains. Each CDR3 protein appears once, grouped with its most common genes and DNA. The sample table contains about 140,000 distinct CDR3 sequences; only one count was recorded for 10% to 15% of them. The ten top clones hold under 1.5% of the sample. Sequences were derived from whole blood, sampled in connection with sensitization to the hapten diphenylcyclopropenone (DPC). These receptors were taken from a woman aged 50 to 65 with alopecia areata. Some clones in this sample may be carry-over from other donors' samples.

This clonotype was counted between two and nine times. The chain recombines TRBV5-1 with TRBJ2-2; D gene ambiguous. Trimming cost V 0 bases and J 1 base, with 7 bases left between them. Germline lookup yields CDR1 SGHRS and CDR2 YFSETQ. The CDR3 spans 15 residues. CDR3 protein: CASSLGTQNTGELFF. CDR3 DNA sequence: TGCGCCAGCAGCTTGGGCACCCAGAACACCGGGGAGCTGTTTTTT.

This clonotype was counted many times. V and J are TRBV30 and TRBJ1-5; D ambiguous. The CDR3 is made up of 14 amino acids. V lost 0 bases and J 2 bases, leaving 8 bases between the germline ends. The germline CDR1 and CDR2 sequences are GTSNPN and SVGIG (reference sequence). The CDR3 nucleotides read TGTGCCTGGAGTGTAGTACGCGGCAATCAGCCCCAGCATTTT. Amino acids: CAWSVVRGNQPQHF.

This clonotype showed up just a few times. The chain has TRBV7-2 and TRBJ2-7; 7 positions agree with TRBD2. The germline V gene encodes CDR1 SGHTA and CDR2 FQGNSA. CDR3 length: 14 amino acids. V lost 5 bases and J lost 4; bases outside the gene matches: 8. Here the CDR3 reads CASSKSAGRYEQYF. The CDR3 DNA reads as TGTGCCAGCAGCAAATCAGCGGGAAGGTACGAGCAGTACTTC.

This clonotype appeared many times. The chain uses TRBV6-2 or TRBV6-3 and TRBJ2-7, with D tentatively TRBD2 (5 bases). The CDR3 contains 13 residues. Germline CDR1 reads MNHEY; CDR2 reads SVGEGT. The ends were cut back, 5 bases at V and 7 bases at J, with 15 bases in the middle. The CDR3 coding sequence is TGTGCCAGCAGTAAGGACTCGTACCGGGAGCAGTACTTC. This gives the protein CASSKDSYREQYF.

This clonotype was found many times. For the CDR3, the DNA is TGTGCCAGCAGCGACACCGGGACTATCAAGAACACCGGGGAGCTGTTTTTT. Translation: CASSDTGTIKNTGELFF. This chain links TRBV9 with TRBJ2-2; 7 bases align to TRBD2. The CDR3 is 17 amino acids. Germline assignment: CDR1 SGDLS and CDR2 YYNGEE. Unmatched junction bases numbered 9, after V lost 3 bases and J lost 1 base.

The chain uses TRBV12-3 or TRBV12-4 and TRBJ2-1, with D tentatively TRBD2 (6 bases). The CDR3 runs to 13 residues. V was trimmed by 2 bases and J by 7 bases, leaving 9 bases between them. CDR3 nucleotides: TGTGCCAGCAGTTTAATCGGGGGTAATGAGCAGTTCTTC. This encodes CASSLIGGNEQFF.

The chain has TRBV19 and TRBJ2-6; 8 bases match TRBD1. CDR3 size: 15 residues. Per the germline V gene, CDR1 is LNHDA and CDR2 is SQIVND (reference sequence). The junction had 4 bases not matched to a gene; V was cut back by 7 bases and J by 2 bases. CDR3 region: CASNLQGAGANVLTF. In DNA, the CDR3 is TGTGCCAGTAACTTACAGGGGGCTGGGGCCAACGTCCTGACTTTC.

This clonotype occurred a few times. The genes are TRBV28 and TRBJ2-1; 13 bases match TRBD2. From germline, CDR1 is MDHEN and CDR2 SYDVKM. The J segment lost 9 bases and the V segment lost 3 bases, leaving 5 bases of the junction unmatched. The CDR3 loop spans 15 amino acids. For the CDR3, the DNA is TGTGCCAGCAGTTTTCGGACTAGCGGGGGTACTGAGCAGTTCTTC. This codes for CASSFRTSGGTEQFF.

This clonotype appeared many times. The germline gene is not matched at one end of the junction; a read error may be the cause. The V and J genes are TRBV7-2 and TRBJ1-6; no clear D gene. Germline V gene sequence: CDR1 SGHTA, CDR2 FQGNSA. The CDR3 has 12 residues. The CDR3 here is CASSLGSSPLRF. The CDR3 DNA follows: TGTGCCAGCAGCTTAGGGTCCTCACCCCTCCGCTTT.

J is TRBJ2-1 and V is TRBV19; 7 positions match TRBD2. Trimming removed 3 bases from V and 7 bases from J; junction bases left unmatched: 12. From germline, CDR1 is LNHDA and CDR2 SQIVND (reference sequence). The CDR3 runs to 16 residues. CDR3 nucleotides: TGTGCCAGTAGTATCAAAGGCGGGAGTTACCGTAATGAGCAGTTCTTC. Translated: CASSIKGGSYRNEQFF.